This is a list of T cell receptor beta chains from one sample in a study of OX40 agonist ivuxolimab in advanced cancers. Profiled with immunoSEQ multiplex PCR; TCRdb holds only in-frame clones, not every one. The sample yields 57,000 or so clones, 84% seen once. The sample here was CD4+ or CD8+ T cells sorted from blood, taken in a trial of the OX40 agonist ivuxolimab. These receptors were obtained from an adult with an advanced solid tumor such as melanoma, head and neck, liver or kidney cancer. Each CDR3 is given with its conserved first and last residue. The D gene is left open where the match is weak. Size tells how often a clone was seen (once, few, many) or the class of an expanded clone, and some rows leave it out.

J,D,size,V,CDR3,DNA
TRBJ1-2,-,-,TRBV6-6,CASSLQGGGYTF,TGTGCCAGCAGCCTACAGGGAGGGGGCTACACCTTC
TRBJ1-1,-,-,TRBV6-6,CASILSRNTEAFF,TGTGCCAGCATTCTAAGCAGGAACACTGAAGCTTTCTTT
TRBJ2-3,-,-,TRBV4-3,CASSQDVGGRFSTDTQYF,TGCGCCAGCAGCCAAGATGTAGGGGGACGGTTCAGCACAGATACGCAGTATTTT
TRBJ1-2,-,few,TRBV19,CASRWGIRGYTF,TGTGCCAGTAGGTGGGGAATTCGTGGCTACACCTTC
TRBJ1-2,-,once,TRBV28,CASSLLSYGYTF,TGTGCCAGCAGTTTACTTTCCTATGGCTACACCTTC
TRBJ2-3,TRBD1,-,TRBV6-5,CASSHAGQGTDTQYF,TGTGCCAGCAGTCACGCCGGACAGGGCACAGATACGCAGTATTTT
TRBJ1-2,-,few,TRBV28,CASSSPTTPGYGYTF,TGTGCCAGCAGTTCTCCAACAACTCCGGGGTATGGCTACACCTTC
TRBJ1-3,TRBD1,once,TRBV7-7,CASSSGQGRGGTIYF,TGTGCCAGCAGCTCCGGACAGGGCCGAGGTGGCACCATATATTTT
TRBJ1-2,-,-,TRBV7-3,CASSLGPDYGYTF,TGTGCCAGCAGCTTAGGGCCTGACTATGGCTACACCTTC
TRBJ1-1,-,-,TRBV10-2,CASSEGQLMSAFF,TGCGCCAGCAGTGAGGGGCAGCTCATGTCCGCTTTCTTT